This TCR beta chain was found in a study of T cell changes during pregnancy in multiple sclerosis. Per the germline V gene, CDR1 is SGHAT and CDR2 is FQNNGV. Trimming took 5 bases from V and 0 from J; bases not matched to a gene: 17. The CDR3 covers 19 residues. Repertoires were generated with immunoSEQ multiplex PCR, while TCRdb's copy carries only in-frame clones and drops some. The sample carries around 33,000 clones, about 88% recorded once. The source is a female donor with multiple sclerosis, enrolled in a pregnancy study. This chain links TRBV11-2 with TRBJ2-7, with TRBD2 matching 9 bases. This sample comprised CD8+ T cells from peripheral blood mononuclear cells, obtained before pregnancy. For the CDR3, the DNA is TGTGCCAGCAGCGCCTCACTTAGACTAGCGGCGGCGGACTCCTACGAGCAGTACTTC. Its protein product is CASSASLRLAAADSYEQYF.